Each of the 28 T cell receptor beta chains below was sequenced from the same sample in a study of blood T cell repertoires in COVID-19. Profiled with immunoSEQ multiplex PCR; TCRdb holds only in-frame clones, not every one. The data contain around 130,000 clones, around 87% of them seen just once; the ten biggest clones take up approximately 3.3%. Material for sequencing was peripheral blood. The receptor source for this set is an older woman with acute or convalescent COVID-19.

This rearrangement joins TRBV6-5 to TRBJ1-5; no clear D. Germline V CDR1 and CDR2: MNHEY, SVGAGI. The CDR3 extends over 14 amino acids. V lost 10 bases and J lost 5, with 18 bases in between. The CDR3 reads CATRASGGHQPQHF. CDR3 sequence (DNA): TGTGCCACTAGGGCCTCGGGCGGGCATCAGCCCCAGCATTTT.

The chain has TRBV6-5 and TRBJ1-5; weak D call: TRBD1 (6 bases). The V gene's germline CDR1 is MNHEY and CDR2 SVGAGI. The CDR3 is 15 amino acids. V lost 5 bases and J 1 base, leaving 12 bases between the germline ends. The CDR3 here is CASSPRGMSNQPQHF. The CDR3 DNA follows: TGTGCCAGCAGTCCCAGGGGCATGAGCAATCAGCCCCAGCATTTT.

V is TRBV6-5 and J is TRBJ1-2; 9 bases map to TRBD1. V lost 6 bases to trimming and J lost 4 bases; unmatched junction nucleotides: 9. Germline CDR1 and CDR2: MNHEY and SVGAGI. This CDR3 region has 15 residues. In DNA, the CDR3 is TGTGCCAGCAGCCGCTCCGGGACAGGGTCCTATGGCTACACCTTC. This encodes CASSRSGTGSYGYTF.

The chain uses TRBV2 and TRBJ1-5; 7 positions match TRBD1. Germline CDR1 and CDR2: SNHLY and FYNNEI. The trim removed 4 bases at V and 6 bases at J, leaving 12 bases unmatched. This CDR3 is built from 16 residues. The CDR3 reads CASSGLLTGLGQPQHF. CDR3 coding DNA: TGTGCCAGCAGTGGACTTCTGACAGGGTTGGGTCAGCCCCAGCATTTT. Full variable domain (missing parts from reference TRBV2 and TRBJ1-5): EPEVTQTPSHQVTQMGQEVILRCVPISNHLYFYWYRQILGQKVEFLVSFYNNEISEKSEIFDDQFSVERPDGSNFTLKIRSTKLEDSAMYFCASSGLLTGLGQPQHFGDGTRLSIL.

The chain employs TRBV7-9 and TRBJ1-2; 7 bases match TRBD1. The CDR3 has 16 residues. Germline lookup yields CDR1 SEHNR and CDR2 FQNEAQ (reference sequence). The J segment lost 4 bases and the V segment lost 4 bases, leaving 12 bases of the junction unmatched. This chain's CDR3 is CASSSETGPGGYGYTF. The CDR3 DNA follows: TGTGCCAGCAGCTCAGAGACAGGGCCCGGGGGCTATGGCTACACCTTC.

CDR3 protein: CASSLEGRNYGYTF. As DNA, the CDR3 is TGTGCCAGCAGCTTAGAGGGGAGGAACTATGGCTACACCTTC. This chain links TRBV11-3 with TRBJ1-2, with no clear D. This CDR3 spans 14 amino acids. V gave up 0 bases and J gave up 2 bases, with 7 bases separating them. Looked up from germline, CDR1 is SGHNT and CDR2 is YENEEA.

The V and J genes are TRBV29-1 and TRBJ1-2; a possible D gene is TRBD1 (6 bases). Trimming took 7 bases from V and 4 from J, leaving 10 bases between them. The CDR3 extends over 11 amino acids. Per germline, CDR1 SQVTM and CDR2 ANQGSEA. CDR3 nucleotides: TGCAGCGGGGCGGACAGCTATGGCTACACCTTC. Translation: CSGADSYGYTF. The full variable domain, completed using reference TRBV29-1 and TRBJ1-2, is SAVISQKPSRDICQRGTSLTIQCQVDSQVTMMFWYRQQPGQSLTLIATANQGSEATYESGFVIDKFPISRPNLTFSTLTVSNMSPEDSSIYLCSGADSYGYTFGSGTRLTVV.

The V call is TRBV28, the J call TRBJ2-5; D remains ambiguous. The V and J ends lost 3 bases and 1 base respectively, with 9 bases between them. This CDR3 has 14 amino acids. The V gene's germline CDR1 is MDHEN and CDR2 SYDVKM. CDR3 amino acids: CASSFVSLQETQYF. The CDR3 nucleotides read TGTGCCAGCAGTTTCGTCAGTCTCCAAGAGACCCAGTACTTC.

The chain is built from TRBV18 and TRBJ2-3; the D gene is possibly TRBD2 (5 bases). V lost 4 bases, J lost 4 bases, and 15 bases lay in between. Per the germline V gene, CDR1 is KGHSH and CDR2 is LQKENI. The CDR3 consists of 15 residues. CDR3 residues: CASSLERAASDTQYF. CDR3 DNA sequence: TGTGCCAGCTCACTGGAGAGAGCGGCCTCAGATACGCAGTATTTT. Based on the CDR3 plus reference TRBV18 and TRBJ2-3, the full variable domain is NAGVMQNPRHLVRRRGQEARLRCSPMKGHSHVYWYRQLPEEGLKFMVYLQKENIIDESGMPKERFSAEFPKEGPSILRIQQVVRGDSAAYFCASSLERAASDTQYFGPGTRLTVL.

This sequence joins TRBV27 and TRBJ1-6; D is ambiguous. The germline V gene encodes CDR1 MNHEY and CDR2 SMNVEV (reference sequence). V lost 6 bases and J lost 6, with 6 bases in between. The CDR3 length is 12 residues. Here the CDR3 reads CASRMANSPLHF. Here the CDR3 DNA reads TGTGCCAGCAGGATGGCTAATTCACCCCTCCACTTT.

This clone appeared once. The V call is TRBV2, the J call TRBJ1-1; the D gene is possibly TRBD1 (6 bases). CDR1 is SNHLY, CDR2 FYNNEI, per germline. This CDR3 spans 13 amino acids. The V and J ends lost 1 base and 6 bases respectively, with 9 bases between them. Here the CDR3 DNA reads TGTGCCAGCAGTGAAGAGGGGGTCGCTGAAGCTTTCTTT. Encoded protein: CASSEEGVAEAFF.

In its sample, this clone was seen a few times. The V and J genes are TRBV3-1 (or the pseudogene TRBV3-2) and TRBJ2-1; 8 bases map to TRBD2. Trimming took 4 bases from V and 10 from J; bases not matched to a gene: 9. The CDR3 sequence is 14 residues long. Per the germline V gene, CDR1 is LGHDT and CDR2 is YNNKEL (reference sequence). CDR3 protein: CASSRRTSSPEQFF. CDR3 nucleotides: TGTGCCAGCAGCCGCCGGACTAGCTCGCCCGAGCAGTTCTTC.

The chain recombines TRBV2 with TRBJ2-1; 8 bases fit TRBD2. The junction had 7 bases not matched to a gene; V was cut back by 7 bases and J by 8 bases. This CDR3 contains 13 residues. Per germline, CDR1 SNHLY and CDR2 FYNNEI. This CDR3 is CASTREGSDEQFF. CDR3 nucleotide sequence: TGTGCCAGCACCCGGGAGGGTAGCGATGAGCAGTTCTTC.

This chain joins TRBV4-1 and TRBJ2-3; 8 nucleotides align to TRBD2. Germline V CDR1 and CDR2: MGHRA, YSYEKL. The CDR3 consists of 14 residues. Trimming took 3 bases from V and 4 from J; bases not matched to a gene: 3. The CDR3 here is CASSQALAADTQYF. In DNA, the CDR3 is TGCGCCAGCAGCCAGGCACTAGCGGCAGATACGCAGTATTTT.

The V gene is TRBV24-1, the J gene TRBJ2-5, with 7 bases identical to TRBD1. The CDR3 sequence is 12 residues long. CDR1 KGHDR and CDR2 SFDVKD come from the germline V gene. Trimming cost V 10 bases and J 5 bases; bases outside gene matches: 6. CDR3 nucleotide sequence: TGTGCCACGAGTACAGGGGTCGAGACCCAGTACTTC. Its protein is CATSTGVETQYF.

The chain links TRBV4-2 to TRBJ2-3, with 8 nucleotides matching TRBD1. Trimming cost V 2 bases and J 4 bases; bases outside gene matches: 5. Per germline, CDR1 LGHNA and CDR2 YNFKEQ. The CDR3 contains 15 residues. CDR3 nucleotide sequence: TGTGCCAGCAGCCAACTTGGACAGGGCGCAGATACGCAGTATTTT. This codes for CASSQLGQGADTQYF.

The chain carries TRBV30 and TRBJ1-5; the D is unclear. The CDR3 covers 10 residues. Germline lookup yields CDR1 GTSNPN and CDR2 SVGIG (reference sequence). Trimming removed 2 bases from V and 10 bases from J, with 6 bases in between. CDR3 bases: TGTGCCTGGAGTCCGACTCCCCAGCATTTT. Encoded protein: CAWSPTPQHF.

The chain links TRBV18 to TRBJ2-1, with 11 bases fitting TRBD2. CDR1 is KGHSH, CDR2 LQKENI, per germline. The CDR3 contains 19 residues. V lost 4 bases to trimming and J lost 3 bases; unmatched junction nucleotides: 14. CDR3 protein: CASSLVLAGERDLYNEQFF. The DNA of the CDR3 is TGTGCCAGCTCACTAGTACTAGCGGGAGAGAGGGACCTCTACAATGAGCAGTTCTTC.

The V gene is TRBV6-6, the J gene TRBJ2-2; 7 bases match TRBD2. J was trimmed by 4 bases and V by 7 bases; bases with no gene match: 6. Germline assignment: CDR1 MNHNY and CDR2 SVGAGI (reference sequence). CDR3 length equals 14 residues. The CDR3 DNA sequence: TGTGCCAGCAATAGGGACTACGGCACCGGGGAGCTGTTTTTT. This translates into CASNRDYGTGELFF.

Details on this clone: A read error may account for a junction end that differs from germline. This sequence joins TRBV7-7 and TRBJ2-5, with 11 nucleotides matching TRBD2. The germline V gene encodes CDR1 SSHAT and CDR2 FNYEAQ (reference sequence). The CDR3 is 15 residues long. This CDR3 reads CASSLEGLAEETQYF. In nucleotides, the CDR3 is TGTGCTAGCAGCTTAGAGGGACTAGCGGAAGAGACCCAGTACTTC. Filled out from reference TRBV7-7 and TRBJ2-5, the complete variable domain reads GAGVSQSPRYKVTKRGQDVTLRCDPISSHATLYWYQQALGQGPEFLTYFNYEAQPDKSGLPSDRFSAERPEGSISTLTIQRTEQRDSAMYRCASSLEGLAEETQYFGPGTRLLVL.

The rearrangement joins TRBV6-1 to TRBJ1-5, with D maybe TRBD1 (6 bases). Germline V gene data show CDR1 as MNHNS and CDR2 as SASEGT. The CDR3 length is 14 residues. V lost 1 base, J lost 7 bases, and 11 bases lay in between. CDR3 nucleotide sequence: TGTGCCAGCAGTGAAGGCAGGGGAGAACAGCCCCAGCATTTT. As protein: CASSEGRGEQPQHF.

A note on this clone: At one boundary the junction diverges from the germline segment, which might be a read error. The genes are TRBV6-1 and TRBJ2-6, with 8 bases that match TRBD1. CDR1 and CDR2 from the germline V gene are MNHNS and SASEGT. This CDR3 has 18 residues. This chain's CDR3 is CASREGLTGGSGANVLTF. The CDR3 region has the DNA TGTGCCAGCAGGGAAGGCCTAACAGGGGGCTCTGGGGCCAACGTCCTGACTTTC.

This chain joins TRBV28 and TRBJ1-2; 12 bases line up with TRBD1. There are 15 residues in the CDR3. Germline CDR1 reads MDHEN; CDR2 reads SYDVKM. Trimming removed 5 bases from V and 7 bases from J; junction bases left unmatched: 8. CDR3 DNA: TGTGCCAGCAGTACTCCGGGACAGGGGGCGTTTGGCTACACCTTC. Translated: CASSTPGQGAFGYTF.

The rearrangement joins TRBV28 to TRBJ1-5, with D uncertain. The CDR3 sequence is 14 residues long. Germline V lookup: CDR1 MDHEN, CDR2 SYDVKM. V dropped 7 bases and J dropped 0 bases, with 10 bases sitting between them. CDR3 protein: CASNTLDSNQPQHF. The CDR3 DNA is TGTGCCAGCAATACCCTAGATAGCAATCAGCCCCAGCATTTT.

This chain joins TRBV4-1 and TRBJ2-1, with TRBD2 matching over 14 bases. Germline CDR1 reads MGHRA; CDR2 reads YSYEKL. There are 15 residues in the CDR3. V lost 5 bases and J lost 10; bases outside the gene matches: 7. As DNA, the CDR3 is TGCGCCAGCAGCACTCCGGGACTAGCGGGAGAAGAGCAGTTCTTC. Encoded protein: CASSTPGLAGEEQFF.

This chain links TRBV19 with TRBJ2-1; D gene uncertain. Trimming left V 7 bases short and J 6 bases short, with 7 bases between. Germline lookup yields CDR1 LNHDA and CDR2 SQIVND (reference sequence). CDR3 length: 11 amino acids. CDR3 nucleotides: TGTGCCAGTATGAACTTCAATGAGCAGTTCTTC. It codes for CASMNFNEQFF.

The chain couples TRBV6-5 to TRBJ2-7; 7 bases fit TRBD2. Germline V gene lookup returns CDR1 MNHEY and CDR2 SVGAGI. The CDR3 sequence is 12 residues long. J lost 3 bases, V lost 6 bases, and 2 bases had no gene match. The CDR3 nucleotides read TGTGCCAGCAGGGGGACTATCTACGAGCAGTACTTC. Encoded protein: CASRGTIYEQYF.

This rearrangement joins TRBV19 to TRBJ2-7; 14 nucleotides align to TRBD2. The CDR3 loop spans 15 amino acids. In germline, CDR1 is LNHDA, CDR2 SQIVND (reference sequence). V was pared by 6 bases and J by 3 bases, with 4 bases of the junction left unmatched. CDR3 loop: CASSQGLAGVYEQYF. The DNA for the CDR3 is TGTGCCAGTAGCCAGGGACTAGCGGGAGTCTACGAGCAGTACTTC. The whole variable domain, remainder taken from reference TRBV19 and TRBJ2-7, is DGGITQSPKYLFRKEGQNVTLSCEQNLNHDAMYWYRQDPGQGLRLIYYSQIVNDFQKGDIAEGYSVSREKKESFPLTVTSAQKNPTAFYLCASSQGLAGVYEQYFGPGTRLTVT.